This T cell receptor beta chain was retrieved from a study of regulatory T cells in long-lasting Graves disease. At the level of the study: Antithyroid drug exposure in newly diagnosed Graves' patients had lasted under 3 months.

Study results and caveats: Fewer public clonotypes were shared by new patients (966) than by persistent patients (about 2,800). Among samples with persistent disease, TRBV28, TRBJ1-2 and TRBJ2-5 were favored.

In its sample, this clonotype was seen many times. No antigen is known for it. Time point given: newly diagnosed GD, antithyroid drugs for less than 3 months. Researchers made the TCR library from RNA that was extracted from PBMCs. The germline gives CDR1 MDHEN, CDR2 SYDVKM. The length of the CDR3 is 12 residues. Building of the TCR beta libraries involved iRepertoire HTBI primers and Arm-PCR of CDR3 regions. Via MiXCR, TCRdb re-called the multiplex PCR reads, giving one row per CDR3 protein. Of about 200,000 distinct CDR3 sequences listed, roughly 20% are singletons. The data also belong to a second study, concerning T cells in Graves' hyperthyroidism and ophthalmopathy.

The rearrangement joins TRBV28 to TRBJ1-1, with no clear D. This receptor was identified in a young woman with Graves disease. The source was peripheral blood mononuclear cells (PBMCs), collected at new diagnosis, from a patient treated with antithyroid drugs. The CDR3 DNA reads as TGTGCATCGGGCGGGTGGGGCACTGAAGCTTTCTTT. Residues: CASGGWGTEAFF.